This TCR beta chain was obtained from a study of ipilimumab plus nivolumab after autologous stem cell transplantation. The CDR3 is made up of 15 amino acids. Germline CDR1 and CDR2: SEHNR and FQNEAQ (reference sequence). After removal of 8 bases from V and 7 bases from J, the junction contained 13 bases not matched to a gene. Patients received nivolumab 3 mg/kg at weeks 1, 4, 7, 10, then fortnightly to week 26. In regard to this clone: No antigen is known for it.

Broader study findings: TCR repertoire, Treg phenotype and gut microbiota reportedly support more study of this approach.

Profiled with immunoSEQ multiplex PCR; TCRdb holds only in-frame clones, not every one. The repertoire holds about 47,000 clones, with more than 70% as singletons. This rearrangement joins TRBV7-9 to TRBJ2-1; the match to TRBD2 covers 8 bases. The clonotype was recovered from a male donor with multiple myeloma. The input for sequencing was PBMCs, taken in a trial of ipilimumab plus nivolumab as post-transplant consolidation. CDR3 loop: CASVGSGGRANEQFF. CDR3 DNA sequence: TGTGCCAGCGTTGGGAGCGGGGGTAGGGCGAATGAGCAGTTCTTC.